The next 17 T cell receptor beta chains were all read from a single sample in a study of early T cells in non-severe SARS-CoV-2 infection. TCRdb recomputed calls from the 5' RACE reads with MiXCR, one row per CDR3 protein. The table lists about 20,000 distinct CDR3 sequences, 4.8% of them singletons. The sequencing input was whole blood. The receptor set was obtained from an adult who was a healthcare worker with PCR-confirmed SARS-CoV-2 infection or an uninfected control (not recorded which).

This clonotype was counted ten times or more. The V gene is TRBV18, the J gene TRBJ2-5; no definite D call. Germline V gene sequence: CDR1 KGHSH, CDR2 LQKENI. The V end lost 4 bases, the J end lost 2 bases, and 8 bases lay between the germline ends. The CDR3 is 13 residues long. The DNA of the CDR3 is TGTGCCAGCTCACGCCGACCACAAGAGACCCAGTACTTC. It is translated as CASSRRPQETQYF.

This clonotype has ten or more counts. CDR3 DNA: TGTGCCAGCAGCTTGGTTTCGGACAAATACTATGGCTACACCTTC. Amino acid sequence: CASSLVSDKYYGYTF. This chain connects TRBV7-2 to TRBJ1-2; perhaps TRBD1 as D (5 bases). Germline V gene data show CDR1 as SGHTA and CDR2 as FQGNSA. V shed 3 bases and J shed 3 bases, with 14 bases lying between them. This CDR3 spans 15 amino acids.

In this sample, this clonotype turned up many times. The genes are TRBV5-4 and TRBJ1-2; maybe TRBD1 (6 bases). CDR1 is SGHNT and CDR2 is YYREEE in the germline V gene (reference sequence). This CDR3 has 14 residues. With 1 base removed from V and 3 bases from J, the gap between germline ends came to 10 bases. The CDR3 sequence is CASSLRGDDYGYTF. The CDR3 coding sequence is TGTGCCAGCAGCTTGAGGGGGGACGACTATGGCTACACCTTC. The full variable domain, its missing parts supplied by reference TRBV5-4 and TRBJ1-2, is ETGVTQSPTHLIKTRGQQVTLRCSSQSGHNTVSWYQQALGQGPQFIFQYYREEENGRGNFPPRFSGLQFPNYSSELNVNALELDDSALYLCASSLRGDDYGYTFGSGTRLTVV.

This clonotype is medium-sized in the sample. The rearrangement joins TRBV7-8 to TRBJ1-2; D perhaps matches TRBD1 (6 bases). Germline V gene data show CDR1 as SGHVS and CDR2 as FQNEAQ. The CDR3 is 12 amino acids. Trimming cost V 4 bases and J 5 bases, with 8 bases left between them. This CDR3 is CASSSGQYGYTF. CDR3 nucleotides: TGTGCCAGCAGCTCCGGACAGTATGGCTACACCTTC.

This clonotype was counted at least ten times. The V call is TRBV28, the J call TRBJ1-4; 9 bases are a match to TRBD1. Germline CDR1 MDHEN, CDR2 SYDVKM. Trimming at V came to 7 bases and at J to 7 bases, leaving 10 bases not matched to a gene. The CDR3 covers 15 residues. The DNA for the CDR3 is TGTGCCAGCAACAACCCCACAGGGGGCGGTGAAAAACTGTTTTTT. It encodes CASNNPTGGGEKLFF.

Ten or more counts support this clonotype. The gene calls are TRBV9 and TRBJ2-3, with D hard to call. This CDR3 is 11 amino acids long. V was cut by 7 bases and J by 1 base, with 4 bases left in between. CDR1 is SGDLS, CDR2 YYNGEE, per germline. The CDR3 DNA follows: TGTGCCAGCGGACGCACAGATACGCAGTATTTT. It translates to CASGRTDTQYF.

This clonotype was found many times. The genes are TRBV21-1 and TRBJ2-5; TRBD1 is taken as the D call from the table, unchecked against the DNA. TRBV21-1 is a pseudogene segment. The CDR3 spans 18 residues. The CDR3 is CASSKAHEGSTYQETQYF. DNA of the CDR3: TGTGCCAGCAGCAAAGCGCACGAGGGGAGCACTTACCAAGAGACCCAGTACTTC.

This clonotype was observed many times. The chain couples TRBV5-4 to TRBJ1-1; D may be TRBD1 (5 bases). V was pared by 1 base and J by 3 bases, with 10 bases between. Germline CDR1 and CDR2: SGHNT and YYREEE (reference sequence). This CDR3 comprises 14 residues. The DNA of the CDR3 is TGTGCCAGCAGCTTGAGGGGATCGGACACTGAAGCTTTCTTT. Its translation: CASSLRGSDTEAFF.

This clonotype was observed at least ten times. The chain is built from TRBV29-1 and TRBJ2-7; no clear D gene. Germline CDR1 SQVTM, CDR2 ANQGSEA. V lost 6 bases to trimming and J lost 5 bases, with 14 bases between them. The CDR3 covers 12 residues. This CDR3 is CSVTGLGDEQYF. CDR3 in DNA: TGCAGCGTCACCGGGTTAGGCGACGAGCAGTACTTC.

This clonotype is medium-sized in the sample. V gene TRBV20-1 combines with J gene TRBJ2-7; D remains ambiguous. V lost 0 bases and J 7 bases, leaving 19 bases between the germline ends. Germline lookup yields CDR1 DFQATT and CDR2 SNEGSKA (reference sequence). The CDR3 is made up of 15 amino acids. The CDR3 nucleotides read TGCAGTGCTAGAGATCTGAGTGAGGACCTTGGGGAGCAGTACTTC. As protein: CSARDLSEDLGEQYF.

The J gene is TRBJ2-1, the V gene TRBV11-3, with D perhaps TRBD1 (6 bases). Trimming removed 5 bases from V and 6 bases from J, with 8 bases in between. The germline V gene encodes CDR1 SGHNT and CDR2 YENEEA. This CDR3 region has 12 residues. The CDR3 spells CASSRDTNEQFF. The CDR3 region has the DNA TGTGCCAGCAGCAGGGACACCAATGAGCAGTTCTTC.

Ten or more counts support this clonotype. This rearrangement joins TRBV28 to TRBJ2-1, with D perhaps given as TRBD1 or TRBD2 (5 bases each). The CDR3 is 13 residues long. The V end lost 6 bases, the J end lost 5 bases, and 11 bases lay between the germline ends. Germline-derived CDR1 and CDR2 are MDHEN and SYDVKM. The CDR3 spells CASRPGTDNEQFF. CDR3 nucleotides: TGTGCCAGCAGACCTGGGACGGACAATGAGCAGTTCTTC.

The chain recombines TRBV20-1 with TRBJ1-3; D gene ambiguous. Trimming removed 5 bases from V and 0 bases from J, with 11 bases in between. Per germline, CDR1 DFQATT and CDR2 SNEGSKA (reference sequence). The CDR3 extends over 14 amino acids. CDR3 region: CSAVTLSSGNTIYF. In DNA, the CDR3 is TGCAGTGCTGTTACACTGAGCTCTGGAAACACCATATATTTT.

In this sample, this clonotype is medium-sized. This chain links TRBV11-2 with TRBJ2-1; unclear D gene. Trimming removed 3 bases at V and 0 bases at J, with 9 bases between. Germline V lookup: CDR1 SGHAT, CDR2 FQNNGV. CDR3 size: 15 residues. This CDR3 is CASSLGLGSYNEQFF. The CDR3 DNA reads TGTGCCAGCAGCTTGGGTTTAGGCTCCTACAATGAGCAGTTCTTC.

In this sample, this clonotype turned up many times. This chain links TRBV5-4 with TRBJ2-3, with TRBD2 matching 8 bases. This CDR3 comprises 16 residues. V lost 1 base to trimming and J lost 1 base; unmatched junction nucleotides: 5. Germline lookup yields CDR1 SGHNT and CDR2 YYREEE (reference sequence). CDR3 protein: CASSLWAGGRTDTQYF. For the CDR3, the DNA is TGTGCCAGCAGCTTGTGGGCGGGAGGACGCACAGATACGCAGTATTTT.

This clonotype was observed at least ten times. The genes are TRBV11-2 and TRBJ1-4; 8 nucleotides line up with TRBD1. Germline trimming cut 1 base from V and 6 bases from J; bases unmatched to any gene: 4. This CDR3 comprises 15 residues. CDR1 is SGHAT and CDR2 is FQNNGV in the germline V gene. The CDR3 loop reads CASSLGQGAHEKLFF. DNA of the CDR3: TGTGCCAGCAGCTTAGGGCAGGGGGCACATGAAAAACTGTTTTTT.

Many counts were recorded for this clonotype. The chain is built from TRBV5-1 and TRBJ2-7, with 8 bases fitting TRBD2. V lost 0 bases, J lost 7 bases, and 9 bases stayed unmatched. Germline V gene sequence: CDR1 SGHRS, CDR2 YFSETQ. This CDR3 is 15 amino acids long. CDR3: CASSLELGRAREQYF. The CDR3 DNA sequence: TGCGCCAGCAGCTTGGAGCTCGGGAGGGCCCGAGAGCAGTACTTC.